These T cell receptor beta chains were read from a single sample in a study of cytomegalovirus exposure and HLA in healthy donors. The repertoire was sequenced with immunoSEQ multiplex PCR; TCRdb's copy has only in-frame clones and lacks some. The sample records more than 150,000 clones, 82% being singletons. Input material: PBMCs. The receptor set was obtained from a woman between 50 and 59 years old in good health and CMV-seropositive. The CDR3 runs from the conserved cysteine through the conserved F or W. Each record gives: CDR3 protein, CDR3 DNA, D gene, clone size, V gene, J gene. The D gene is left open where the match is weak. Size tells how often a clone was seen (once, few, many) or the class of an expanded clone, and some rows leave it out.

cdr3_aa: CASGGDRATNSPLHF
cdr3_nt: TGTGCCAGTGGGGGCGACAGGGCGACTAATTCACCCCTCCACTTT
d_call: TRBD1
clone_size: -
v_call: TRBV5-4
j_call: TRBJ1-6

cdr3_aa: CASSLRGGDRINQPQHF
cdr3_nt: TGTGCCAGCAGCTTAAGGGGTGGGGACAGGATCAATCAGCCCCAGCATTTT
d_call: TRBD1
clone_size: -
v_call: TRBV7-3
j_call: TRBJ1-5

cdr3_aa: CASSVQGAAYNSPLHF
cdr3_nt: TGTGCCAGCAGCGTACAGGGGGCGGCCTATAATTCACCCCTCCACTTT
d_call: TRBD1
clone_size: once
v_call: TRBV7-2
j_call: TRBJ1-6

cdr3_aa: CASSPDRVLYEQYF
cdr3_nt: TGTGCCAGCAGCCCGGACAGGGTTCTCTACGAGCAGTACTTC
d_call: TRBD1
clone_size: few
v_call: TRBV7-9
j_call: TRBJ2-7

cdr3_aa: CASSPILSGGELFF
cdr3_nt: TGTGCCAGCAGTCCAATTCTAAGCGGCGGGGAGCTGTTTTTT
d_call: -
clone_size: -
v_call: TRBV7-2
j_call: TRBJ2-2

cdr3_aa: CASSQDLGSGAEAFF
cdr3_nt: TGTGCCAGCAGCCAAGACCTAGGATCGGGGGCTGAAGCTTTCTTT
d_call: -
clone_size: -
v_call: TRBV4-2
j_call: TRBJ1-1

cdr3_aa: CASSQTAGGEQYF
cdr3_nt: TGCGCCAGCAGCCAAACCGCGGGAGGCGAGCAGTACTTC
d_call: TRBD2
clone_size: -
v_call: TRBV4-3
j_call: TRBJ2-7

cdr3_aa: CASSRRQGWETQYF
cdr3_nt: TGTGCCAGCAGCAGGAGACAGGGTTGGGAGACCCAGTACTTC
d_call: TRBD1
clone_size: -
v_call: TRBV6-5
j_call: TRBJ2-5

cdr3_aa: CASMGRSTRNEQFF
cdr3_nt: TGTGCCAGCATGGGTAGGTCGACTCGCAATGAGCAGTTCTTC
d_call: -
clone_size: -
v_call: TRBV27
j_call: TRBJ2-1

cdr3_aa: CASSPGLVADTQYF
cdr3_nt: TGTGCCAGCAGCCCGGGACTAGTGGCAGATACGCAGTATTTT
d_call: TRBD2
clone_size: few
v_call: TRBV14
j_call: TRBJ2-3

cdr3_aa: CASSPFDRGQGTEAFF
cdr3_nt: TGTGCCAGCTCACCCTTCGACAGGGGGCAGGGTACTGAAGCTTTCTTT
d_call: TRBD1
clone_size: -
v_call: TRBV18
j_call: TRBJ1-1

cdr3_aa: CASSIGGVRKLFF
cdr3_nt: TGTGCCAGCAGCATCGGCGGGGTTAGAAAACTGTTTTTT
d_call: -
clone_size: -
v_call: TRBV7-8
j_call: TRBJ1-4

cdr3_aa: CASSLSGLAPLHF
cdr3_nt: TGTGCCAGCAGCCTTTCGGGACTCGCGCCCCTCCACTTT
d_call: -
clone_size: -
v_call: TRBV7-6
j_call: TRBJ1-6

cdr3_aa: CASSFGTGRDEQYF
cdr3_nt: TGTGCCAGCAGCTTCGGGACAGGACGCGACGAGCAGTACTTC
d_call: TRBD1
clone_size: -
v_call: TRBV5-6
j_call: TRBJ2-7

cdr3_aa: CASNQFNQPQHF
cdr3_nt: TGTGCCAGCAATCAGTTCAATCAGCCCCAGCATTTT
d_call: -
clone_size: -
v_call: TRBV28
j_call: TRBJ1-5

cdr3_aa: CASSQDSSYNEQFF
cdr3_nt: TGTGCCAGCAGCCAAGACAGCTCCTACAATGAGCAGTTCTTC
d_call: -
clone_size: -
v_call: TRBV7-2
j_call: TRBJ2-1

cdr3_aa: CASSFINEQFF
cdr3_nt: TGTGCCAGCAGCTTCATCAATGAGCAGTTCTTC
d_call: -
clone_size: -
v_call: TRBV11-2
j_call: TRBJ2-1

cdr3_aa: CASSSGLAGGRNEQFF
cdr3_nt: TGCGCCAGCAGCTCGGGACTAGCGGGGGGTCGGAATGAGCAGTTCTTC
d_call: TRBD2
clone_size: once
v_call: TRBV5-1
j_call: TRBJ2-1

cdr3_aa: CASSSRVGTEAFF
cdr3_nt: TGTGCCAGCAGCTCCAGGGTTGGCACTGAAGCTTTCTTT
d_call: -
clone_size: -
v_call: TRBV7-9
j_call: TRBJ1-1

cdr3_aa: CASSDYFGTGTGYTF
cdr3_nt: TGTGCCAGCAGTGATTATTTCGGGACAGGGACAGGGTACACCTTC
d_call: TRBD1
clone_size: -
v_call: TRBV6-1
j_call: TRBJ1-2

cdr3_aa: CASSQDGGGKMLAATQYF
cdr3_nt: TGCGCCAGCAGCCAAGATGGGGGCGGGAAAATGCTAGCGGCTACGCAGTATTTT
d_call: -
clone_size: -
v_call: TRBV4-1
j_call: TRBJ2-3

cdr3_aa: CASRNGGTEAFF
cdr3_nt: TGTGCCAGCAGGAACGGGGGTACTGAAGCTTTCTTT
d_call: -
clone_size: -
v_call: TRBV5-5
j_call: TRBJ1-1

cdr3_aa: CASNLAGGPYNEQFF
cdr3_nt: TGTGCCAGCAACCTAGCGGGAGGACCCTACAATGAGCAGTTCTTC
d_call: TRBD2
clone_size: -
v_call: TRBV6-1
j_call: TRBJ2-1

cdr3_aa: CASSLVGQGRTDTQYF
cdr3_nt: TGTGCCAGCAGCTTAGTGGGACAGGGGCGCACAGATACGCAGTATTTT
d_call: TRBD1
clone_size: once
v_call: TRBV7-2
j_call: TRBJ2-3

cdr3_aa: CASSGTAGGQVEQFF
cdr3_nt: TGTGCCAGCAGTGGAACAGCGGGGGGGCAGGTTGAGCAGTTCTTC
d_call: TRBD2
clone_size: few
v_call: TRBV6-1
j_call: TRBJ2-1

cdr3_aa: CASSSDRGRTDTQYF
cdr3_nt: TGTGCCAGCAGCTCCGACAGGGGGCGCACAGATACGCAGTATTTT
d_call: TRBD1
clone_size: -
v_call: TRBV7-9
j_call: TRBJ2-3

cdr3_aa: CASSRYSGNTIYF
cdr3_nt: TGTGCCAGCAGCCGTTACTCTGGAAACACCATATATTTT
d_call: -
clone_size: -
v_call: TRBV5-6
j_call: TRBJ1-3

cdr3_aa: CSAGESEQYF
cdr3_nt: TGCAGTGCCGGGGAAAGCGAGCAGTACTTC
d_call: -
clone_size: once
v_call: TRBV20-1
j_call: TRBJ2-7

cdr3_aa: CASSSGQAYGYTF
cdr3_nt: TGTGCCAGCAGTTCGGGACAGGCCTATGGCTACACCTTC
d_call: TRBD1
clone_size: -
v_call: TRBV27
j_call: TRBJ1-2

cdr3_aa: CASGLSHSDEGAF
cdr3_nt: TGTGCTAGTGGTTTGTCACATTCGGACGAGGGCGCCTTC
d_call: -
clone_size: -
v_call: TRBV12-5
j_call: TRBJ1-2

cdr3_aa: CASSTSGTALTNTEAFF
cdr3_nt: TGCGCCAGCAGCACCTCCGGGACAGCACTCACTAACACTGAAGCTTTCTTT
d_call: TRBD1
clone_size: -
v_call: TRBV5-1
j_call: TRBJ1-1

cdr3_aa: CASSRGSGNTIYF
cdr3_nt: TGCGCCAGCAGCAGGGGGTCTGGAAACACCATATATTTT
d_call: -
clone_size: once
v_call: TRBV5-1
j_call: TRBJ1-3

cdr3_aa: CAWRASGGTGTREQYF
cdr3_nt: TGTGCCTGGAGGGCGAGTGGGGGGACAGGGACTCGCGAGCAGTACTTC
d_call: TRBD1
clone_size: -
v_call: TRBV30
j_call: TRBJ2-7

cdr3_aa: CASSPKPLTGSNQPQHF
cdr3_nt: TGCGCCAGCAGCCCCAAGCCTCTGACGGGGAGCAATCAGCCCCAGCATTTT
d_call: -
clone_size: -
v_call: TRBV5-1
j_call: TRBJ1-5

cdr3_aa: CALTEYTEAFF
cdr3_nt: TGTGCCTTGACAGAATACACTGAAGCTTTCTTT
d_call: -
clone_size: -
v_call: TRBV30
j_call: TRBJ1-1

cdr3_aa: CASARGLAGSGANVLTF
cdr3_nt: TGTGCCAGCGCCCGGGGTCTAGCGGGGTCTGGGGCCAACGTCCTGACTTTC
d_call: TRBD2
clone_size: -
v_call: TRBV7-2
j_call: TRBJ2-6

cdr3_aa: CASSLLQGYEQFF
cdr3_nt: TGCGCCAGCAGCTTGCTCCAGGGGTATGAGCAGTTCTTC
d_call: -
clone_size: -
v_call: TRBV5-1
j_call: TRBJ2-1

cdr3_aa: CSVQEANTGELFF
cdr3_nt: TGCAGCGTCCAGGAGGCGAACACCGGGGAGCTGTTTTTT
d_call: -
clone_size: -
v_call: TRBV29-1
j_call: TRBJ2-2

cdr3_aa: CASSTRTANKAFF
cdr3_nt: TGCGCCAGCAGCACTCGGACAGCCAACAAAGCTTTCTTT
d_call: -
clone_size: few
v_call: TRBV5-1
j_call: TRBJ1-1

cdr3_aa: CASSVRQGLKDGYTF
cdr3_nt: TGTGCCAGCAGTGTACGTCAGGGGCTGAAAGATGGCTACACCTTC
d_call: -
clone_size: -
v_call: TRBV2
j_call: TRBJ1-2

cdr3_aa: CASSQQAGTSGGRQFF
cdr3_nt: TGTGCCAGCAGCCAGCAGGCCGGGACTAGCGGGGGGCGGCAGTTCTTC
d_call: TRBD2
clone_size: -
v_call: TRBV14
j_call: TRBJ2-1

cdr3_aa: CAVIRDRESDTQYF
cdr3_nt: TGTGCCGTGATCCGGGACAGGGAGTCAGATACGCAGTATTTT
d_call: TRBD1
clone_size: -
v_call: TRBV10-3
j_call: TRBJ2-3

cdr3_aa: CASSVTGSEQFF
cdr3_nt: TGTGCCAGCAGCGTAACGGGGAGTGAGCAGTTCTTC
d_call: -
clone_size: -
v_call: TRBV9
j_call: TRBJ2-1

cdr3_aa: CASTARGQANSPLHF
cdr3_nt: TGTGCCAGCACCGCCCGGGGACAGGCGAATTCACCCCTCCACTTT
d_call: TRBD1
clone_size: -
v_call: TRBV7-2
j_call: TRBJ1-6

cdr3_aa: CASSILGGQYQETQYF
cdr3_nt: TGTGCCAGCAGTATTTTAGGCGGACAGTACCAAGAGACCCAGTACTTC
d_call: -
clone_size: -
v_call: TRBV7-2
j_call: TRBJ2-5

cdr3_aa: CASSRGDLSDTQYF
cdr3_nt: TGTGCCAGCAGCCGGGGGGATTTATCAGATACGCAGTATTTT
d_call: TRBD2
clone_size: -
v_call: TRBV7-9
j_call: TRBJ2-3

cdr3_aa: CASGLGYGEQYF
cdr3_nt: TGTGCTAGTGGTCTAGGATATGGGGAGCAGTACTTC
d_call: -
clone_size: -
v_call: TRBV12-5
j_call: TRBJ2-7

cdr3_aa: CASRYRDSRTDTQYF
cdr3_nt: TGTGCCAGCAGATACCGGGACAGCCGCACAGATACGCAGTATTTT
d_call: TRBD1
clone_size: -
v_call: TRBV27
j_call: TRBJ2-3

cdr3_aa: CAWSTPYRQDATNEKLFF
cdr3_nt: TGTGCCTGGAGTACCCCCTACCGACAGGATGCAACTAATGAAAAACTGTTTTTT
d_call: -
clone_size: -
v_call: TRBV30
j_call: TRBJ1-4

cdr3_aa: CASNGPSGTTDTQYF
cdr3_nt: TGTGCCAGCAATGGGCCTAGCGGGACCACAGATACGCAGTATTTT
d_call: TRBD2
clone_size: -
v_call: TRBV6-5
j_call: TRBJ2-3

cdr3_aa: CASRDEGIGELFF
cdr3_nt: TGCGCCAGCAGGGACGAGGGCATCGGGGAGCTGTTTTTT
d_call: -
clone_size: once
v_call: TRBV5-1
j_call: TRBJ2-2

cdr3_aa: CASSRKGPPGQVEKLFF
cdr3_nt: TGCGCCAGCAGCCGGAAAGGACCCCCGGGACAGGTTGAAAAACTGTTTTTT
d_call: TRBD1
clone_size: -
v_call: TRBV5-1
j_call: TRBJ1-4

cdr3_aa: CASSYRDFYEQYF
cdr3_nt: TGTGCCAGCAGTTACCGGGACTTCTACGAGCAGTACTTC
d_call: -
clone_size: few
v_call: TRBV6-6
j_call: TRBJ2-7

cdr3_aa: CASTSPPGNTQYF
cdr3_nt: TGTGCCAGCACCTCCCCCCCGGGGAATACGCAGTATTTT
d_call: -
clone_size: once
v_call: TRBV2
j_call: TRBJ2-3

cdr3_aa: CASSLDLYYEQYF
cdr3_nt: TGTGCCAGCAGCTTAGACTTATACTACGAGCAGTACTTC
d_call: -
clone_size: few
v_call: TRBV7-6
j_call: TRBJ2-7

cdr3_aa: CSVSSRANTGELFF
cdr3_nt: TGCAGCGTTAGTTCCAGGGCGAACACCGGGGAGCTGTTTTTT
d_call: -
clone_size: once
v_call: TRBV29-1
j_call: TRBJ2-2

cdr3_aa: CASSFGTGGGENIQYF
cdr3_nt: TGTGCCAGCAGCTTCGGGACAGGGGGCGGTGAAAACATTCAGTACTTC
d_call: TRBD1
clone_size: -
v_call: TRBV7-2
j_call: TRBJ2-4